The rows below give T cell receptor beta chains drawn from one sample of a study of cytomegalovirus exposure and HLA in healthy donors. Only in-frame clones appear in the TCRdb table, and some are missing; sequencing was by immunoSEQ multiplex PCR. The sample consists of 110,000 or so clones, around 86% of them appearing once. Sequenced: PBMCs. The receptors here all came from a man aged 25-40 years in good health and CMV-seropositive. CDR3s include the opening cysteine and the closing phenylalanine or tryptophan. Fields, in order: D gene, clone size, V gene, J gene, CDR3 DNA, CDR3 protein. A D gene is named only where the DNA matches it firmly. Size values are once, few and many counts, or a class for expanded clones, and some rows have none.

D gene: TRBD1; clone size: -; V gene: TRBV18; J gene: TRBJ1-5; CDR3 DNA: TGTGCCAGCTCACCTACAGGGGATAGCAATCAGCCCCAGCATTTT; CDR3 protein: CASSPTGDSNQPQHF
D gene: TRBD2; clone size: few; V gene: TRBV5-4; J gene: TRBJ2-3; CDR3 DNA: TGTGCCAGCAGCCCTCTAGCGGGGGCGGATACGCAGTATTTT; CDR3 protein: CASSPLAGADTQYF
D gene: -; clone size: -; V gene: TRBV5-1; J gene: TRBJ2-2; CDR3 DNA: TGCGCCAGCAGCTCTAGGGGCCGGACCGGGGAGCTGTTTTTT; CDR3 protein: CASSSRGRTGELFF
D gene: TRBD1; clone size: -; V gene: TRBV6-1; J gene: TRBJ2-5; CDR3 DNA: TGTGCCAGCGTACAGGGGGTGGGTCAAGAGACCCAGTACTTC; CDR3 protein: CASVQGVGQETQYF
D gene: TRBD1; clone size: -; V gene: TRBV27; J gene: TRBJ1-2; CDR3 DNA: TGTGCCAGCAGTTCCTGGGACAGGGAGTACTATGGCTACACCTTC; CDR3 protein: CASSSWDREYYGYTF
D gene: TRBD1; clone size: -; V gene: TRBV9; J gene: TRBJ1-1; CDR3 DNA: TGTGCCAGCAGCGTCGGGACAGGGGTAGTGAACACTGAAGCTTTCTTT; CDR3 protein: CASSVGTGVVNTEAFF
D gene: TRBD1; clone size: -; V gene: TRBV5-1; J gene: TRBJ2-1; CDR3 DNA: TGCGCCAGCAGCTTGAGACAGGGGGCGGATCGGTTCTTC; CDR3 protein: CASSLRQGADRFF
D gene: TRBD2; clone size: -; V gene: TRBV6-1; J gene: TRBJ2-1; CDR3 DNA: TGTGCCAGCGCCTCGGGGACTAGCGGGGCCAATGAGCAGTTCTTC; CDR3 protein: CASASGTSGANEQFF
D gene: TRBD1; clone size: -; V gene: TRBV7-9; J gene: TRBJ1-5; CDR3 DNA: TGTGCCAGCAGCTTGGGACAGCGAGATCAGCCCCAGCATTTT; CDR3 protein: CASSLGQRDQPQHF
D gene: -; clone size: once; V gene: TRBV4-1; J gene: TRBJ1-5; CDR3 DNA: TGCGCCAGCAGCCAAGAAGAAGGGACACGCAATCAGCCCCAGCATTTT; CDR3 protein: CASSQEEGTRNQPQHF
D gene: TRBD2; clone size: -; V gene: TRBV2; J gene: TRBJ2-5; CDR3 DNA: TGTGCCAGCAGTGAAAACCCCGGGCTAGCGGGGGGGCCTTGGCAAGAGACCCAGTACTTC; CDR3 protein: CASSENPGLAGGPWQETQYF
D gene: -; clone size: -; V gene: TRBV19; J gene: TRBJ2-1; CDR3 DNA: TGTGCCAGTAGTATAGTCGGTAACAATGAGCAGTTCTTC; CDR3 protein: CASSIVGNNEQFF
D gene: -; clone size: -; V gene: TRBV7-2; J gene: TRBJ2-5; CDR3 DNA: TGTGCCAGCAGCTTACCCGTCCTACCCAGGGGAAGGAGCCAAGAGACCCAGTACTTC; CDR3 protein: CASSLPVLPRGRSQETQYF
D gene: TRBD1; clone size: -; V gene: TRBV14; J gene: TRBJ2-1; CDR3 DNA: TGTGCCAGCAGCCTCCAGGGGGCTTGGTTCTACAATGAGCAGTTCTTC; CDR3 protein: CASSLQGAWFYNEQFF
D gene: -; clone size: -; V gene: TRBV11-2; J gene: TRBJ2-7; CDR3 DNA: TGTGCTACAGGTCGGGGGACCTCCTACGAGCAGTACTTC; CDR3 protein: CATGRGTSYEQYF
D gene: -; clone size: -; V gene: TRBV5-1; J gene: TRBJ2-3; CDR3 DNA: TGCGCCAGCAGCTTGCCAGGGGGCACAGATACGCAGTATTTT; CDR3 protein: CASSLPGGTDTQYF
D gene: TRBD1; clone size: -; V gene: TRBV7-9; J gene: TRBJ1-5; CDR3 DNA: TGTGCCAGCAGTCTAGGACAGGGGGGTTATAGCAATCAGCCCCAGCATTTT; CDR3 protein: CASSLGQGGYSNQPQHF
D gene: -; clone size: -; V gene: TRBV6-1; J gene: TRBJ1-1; CDR3 DNA: TGTGCCAGCCTCAGGGAACGGACGAACACTGAAGCTTTCTTT; CDR3 protein: CASLRERTNTEAFF
D gene: TRBD2; clone size: -; V gene: TRBV2; J gene: TRBJ2-5; CDR3 DNA: TGTGCCACCACTAAGCGGGGGGGCCAGGAGACCCAGTACTTC; CDR3 protein: CATTKRGGQETQYF
D gene: -; clone size: -; V gene: TRBV7-2; J gene: TRBJ2-3; CDR3 DNA: TGTGCCAGCACCCGAATGGACCTAGCTGGAGATACGCAGTATTTT; CDR3 protein: CASTRMDLAGDTQYF
D gene: -; clone size: -; V gene: TRBV11-2; J gene: TRBJ1-3; CDR3 DNA: TGTGCCAGCAGCCCCAGGACCCGGCAGGGAAAGGAACCTGGAAACACCATATATTTT; CDR3 protein: CASSPRTRQGKEPGNTIYF
D gene: TRBD2; clone size: -; V gene: TRBV5-1; J gene: TRBJ2-1; CDR3 DNA: TGCGCCAGCAGCCGAAGCGGGGGCATCAACAATGAGCAGTTCTTC; CDR3 protein: CASSRSGGINNEQFF